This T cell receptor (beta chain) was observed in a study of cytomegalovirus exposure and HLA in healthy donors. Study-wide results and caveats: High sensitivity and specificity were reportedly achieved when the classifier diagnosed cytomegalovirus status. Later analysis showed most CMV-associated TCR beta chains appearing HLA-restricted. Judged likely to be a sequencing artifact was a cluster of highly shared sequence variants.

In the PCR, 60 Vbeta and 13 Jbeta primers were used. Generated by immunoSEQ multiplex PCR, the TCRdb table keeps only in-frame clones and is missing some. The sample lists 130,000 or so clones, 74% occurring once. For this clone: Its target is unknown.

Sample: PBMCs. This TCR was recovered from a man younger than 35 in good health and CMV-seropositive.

CDR3 protein: CSVVGQNYNEQFF. The CDR3 DNA reads as TGCAGCGTTGTGGGACAGAACTACAATGAGCAGTTCTTC. This chain links TRBV29-1 with TRBJ2-1; 7 positions match TRBD1. J was trimmed by 3 bases and V by 4 bases; bases with no gene match: 3. Looked up from germline, CDR1 is SQVTM and CDR2 is ANQGSEA. This CDR3 is built from 13 residues.